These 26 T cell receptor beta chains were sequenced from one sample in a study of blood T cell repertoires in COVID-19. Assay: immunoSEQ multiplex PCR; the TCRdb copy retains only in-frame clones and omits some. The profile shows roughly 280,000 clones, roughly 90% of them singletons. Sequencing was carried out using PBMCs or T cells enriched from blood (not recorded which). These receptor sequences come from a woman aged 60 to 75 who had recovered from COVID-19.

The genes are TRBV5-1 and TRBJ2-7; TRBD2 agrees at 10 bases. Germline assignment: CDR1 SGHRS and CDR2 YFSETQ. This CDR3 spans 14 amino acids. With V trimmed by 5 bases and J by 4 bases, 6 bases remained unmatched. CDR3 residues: CASRASGSTYEQYF. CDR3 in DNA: TGCGCCAGCAGGGCTAGCGGGAGTACATACGAGCAGTACTTC.

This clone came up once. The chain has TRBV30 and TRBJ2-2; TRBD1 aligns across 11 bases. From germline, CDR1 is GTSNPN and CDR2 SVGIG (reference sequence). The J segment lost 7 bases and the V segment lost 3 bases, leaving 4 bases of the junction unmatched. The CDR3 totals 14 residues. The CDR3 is CAWRGQGVNGELFF. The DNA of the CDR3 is TGTGCCTGGAGGGGACAGGGGGTTAACGGGGAGCTGTTTTTT.

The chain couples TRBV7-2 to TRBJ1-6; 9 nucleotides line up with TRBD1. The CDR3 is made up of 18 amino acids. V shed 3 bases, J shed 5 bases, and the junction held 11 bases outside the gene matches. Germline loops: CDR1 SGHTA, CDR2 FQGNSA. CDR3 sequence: CASSLRGRDRANNSPLHF. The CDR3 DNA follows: TGTGCCAGCAGCTTGAGGGGGAGGGACAGGGCAAATAATTCACCCCTCCACTTT.

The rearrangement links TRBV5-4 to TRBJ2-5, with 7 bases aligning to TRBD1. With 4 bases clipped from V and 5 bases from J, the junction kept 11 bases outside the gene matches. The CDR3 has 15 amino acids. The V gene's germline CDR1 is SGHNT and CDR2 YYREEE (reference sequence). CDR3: CASSVGGAAGETQYF. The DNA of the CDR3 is TGTGCCAGCAGCGTAGGGGGCGCCGCTGGGGAGACCCAGTACTTC.

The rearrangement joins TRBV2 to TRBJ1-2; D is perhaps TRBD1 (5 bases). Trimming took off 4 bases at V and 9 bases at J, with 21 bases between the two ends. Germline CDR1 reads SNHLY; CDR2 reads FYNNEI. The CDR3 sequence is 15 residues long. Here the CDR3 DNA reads TGTGCCAGCAGTGGGCTACCTGGGCCCAGGGAAAGCTACACCTTC. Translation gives CASSGLPGPRESYTF.

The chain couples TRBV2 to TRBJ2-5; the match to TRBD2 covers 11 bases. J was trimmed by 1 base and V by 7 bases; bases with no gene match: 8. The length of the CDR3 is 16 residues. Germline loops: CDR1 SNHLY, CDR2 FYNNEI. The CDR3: CASNYLAGGTQETQYF. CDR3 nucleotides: TGTGCCAGCAATTACCTAGCGGGGGGTACCCAAGAGACCCAGTACTTC.

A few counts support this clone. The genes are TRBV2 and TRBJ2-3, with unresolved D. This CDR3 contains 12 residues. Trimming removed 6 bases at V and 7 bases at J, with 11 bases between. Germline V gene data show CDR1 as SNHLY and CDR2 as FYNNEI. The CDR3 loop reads CASRADSNTQYF. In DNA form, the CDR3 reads TGTGCCAGCAGGGCAGACTCAAATACGCAGTATTTT. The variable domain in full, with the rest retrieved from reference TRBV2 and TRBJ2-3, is EPEVTQTPSHQVTQMGQEVILRCVPISNHLYFYWYRQILGQKVEFLVSFYNNEISEKSEIFDDQFSVERPDGSNFTLKIRSTKLEDSAMYFCASRADSNTQYFGPGTRLTVL.

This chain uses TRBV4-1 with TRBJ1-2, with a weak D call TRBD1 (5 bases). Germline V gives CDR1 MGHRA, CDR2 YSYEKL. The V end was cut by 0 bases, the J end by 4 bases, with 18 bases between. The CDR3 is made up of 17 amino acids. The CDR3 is CASSQDSGGVFAYGYTF. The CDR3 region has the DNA TGCGCCAGCAGCCAAGATTCCGGGGGAGTCTTCGCCTATGGCTACACCTTC.

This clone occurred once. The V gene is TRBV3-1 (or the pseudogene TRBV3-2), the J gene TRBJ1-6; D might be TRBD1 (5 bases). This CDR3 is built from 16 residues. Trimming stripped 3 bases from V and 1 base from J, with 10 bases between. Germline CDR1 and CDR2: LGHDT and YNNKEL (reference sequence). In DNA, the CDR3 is TGTGCCAGCAGCCACACCCGGGGGTCCTATAATTCACCCCTCCACTTT. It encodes CASSHTRGSYNSPLHF.

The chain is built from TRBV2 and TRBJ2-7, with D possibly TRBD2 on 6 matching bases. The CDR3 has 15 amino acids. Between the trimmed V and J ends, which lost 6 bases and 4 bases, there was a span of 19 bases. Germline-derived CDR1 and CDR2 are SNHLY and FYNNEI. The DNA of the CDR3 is TGTGCCAGCAGGATTCTAGGGAATGGAGGGTACGAGCAGTACTTC. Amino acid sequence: CASRILGNGGYEQYF.

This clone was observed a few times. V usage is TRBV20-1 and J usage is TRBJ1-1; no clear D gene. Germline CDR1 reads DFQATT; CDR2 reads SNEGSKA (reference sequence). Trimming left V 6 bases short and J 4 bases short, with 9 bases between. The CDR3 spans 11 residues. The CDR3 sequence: CSAETVTEAFF. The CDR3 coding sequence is TGCAGTGCCGAAACAGTCACTGAAGCTTTCTTT.

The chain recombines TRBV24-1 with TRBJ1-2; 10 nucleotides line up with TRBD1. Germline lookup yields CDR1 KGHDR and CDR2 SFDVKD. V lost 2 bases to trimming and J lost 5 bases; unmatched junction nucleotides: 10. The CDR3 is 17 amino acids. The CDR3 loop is CATSDYQDRGLGYGYTF. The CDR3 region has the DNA TGTGCCACCAGTGATTACCAAGACAGGGGGCTTGGGTATGGCTACACCTTC.

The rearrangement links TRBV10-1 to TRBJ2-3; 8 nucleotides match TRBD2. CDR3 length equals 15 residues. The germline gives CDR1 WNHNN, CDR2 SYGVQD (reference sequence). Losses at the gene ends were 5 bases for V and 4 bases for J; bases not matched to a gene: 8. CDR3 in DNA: TGCGCCAGCAGTACCGGGACTAGTTTCTCAGATACGCAGTATTTT. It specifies CASSTGTSFSDTQYF.

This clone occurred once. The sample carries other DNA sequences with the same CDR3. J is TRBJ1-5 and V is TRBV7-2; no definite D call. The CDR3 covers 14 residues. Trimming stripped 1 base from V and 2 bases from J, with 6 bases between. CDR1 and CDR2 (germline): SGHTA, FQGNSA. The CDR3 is CASSLGQGNQPQHF. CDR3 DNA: TGTGCCAGCAGCTTAGGGCAGGGCAATCAGCCCCAGCATTTT.

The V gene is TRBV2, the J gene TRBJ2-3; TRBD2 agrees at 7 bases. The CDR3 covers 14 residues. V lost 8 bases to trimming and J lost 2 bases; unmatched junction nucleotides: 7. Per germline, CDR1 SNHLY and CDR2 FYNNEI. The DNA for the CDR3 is TGTGCCAGCCTTCCGGGACTACCCACAGATACGCAGTATTTT. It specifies CASLPGLPTDTQYF.

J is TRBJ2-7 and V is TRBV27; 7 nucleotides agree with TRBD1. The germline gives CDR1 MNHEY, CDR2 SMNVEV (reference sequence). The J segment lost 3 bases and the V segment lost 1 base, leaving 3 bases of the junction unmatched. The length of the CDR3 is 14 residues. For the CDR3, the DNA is TGTGCCAGCAGTTTATTGGGACAGCACTACGAGCAGTACTTC. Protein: CASSLLGQHYEQYF.

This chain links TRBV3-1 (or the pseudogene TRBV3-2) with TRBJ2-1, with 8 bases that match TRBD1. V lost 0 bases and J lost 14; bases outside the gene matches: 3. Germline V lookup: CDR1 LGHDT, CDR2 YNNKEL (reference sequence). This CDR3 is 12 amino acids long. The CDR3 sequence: CASSQETGVKFF. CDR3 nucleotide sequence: TGTGCCAGCAGCCAAGAGACAGGGGTTAAGTTCTTC.

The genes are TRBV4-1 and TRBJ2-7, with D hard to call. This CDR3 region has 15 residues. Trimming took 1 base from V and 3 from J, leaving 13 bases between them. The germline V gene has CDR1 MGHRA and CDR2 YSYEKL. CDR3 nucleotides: TGCGCCAGCAGCCAAGTAAAATTCCGCGGCTACGAGCAGTACTTC. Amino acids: CASSQVKFRGYEQYF.

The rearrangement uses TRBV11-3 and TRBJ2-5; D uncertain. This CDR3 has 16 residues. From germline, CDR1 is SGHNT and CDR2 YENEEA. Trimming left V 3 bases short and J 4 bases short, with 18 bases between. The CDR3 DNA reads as TGTGCCAGCAGCTTTCGTGCCGGGTCTACACTAGAGACCCAGTACTTC. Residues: CASSFRAGSTLETQYF.

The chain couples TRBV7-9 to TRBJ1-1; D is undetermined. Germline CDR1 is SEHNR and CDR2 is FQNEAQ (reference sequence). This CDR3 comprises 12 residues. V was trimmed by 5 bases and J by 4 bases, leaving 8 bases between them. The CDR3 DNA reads TGTGCCAGCAGCGCCATACTCACTGAAGCTTTCTTT. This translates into CASSAILTEAFF.

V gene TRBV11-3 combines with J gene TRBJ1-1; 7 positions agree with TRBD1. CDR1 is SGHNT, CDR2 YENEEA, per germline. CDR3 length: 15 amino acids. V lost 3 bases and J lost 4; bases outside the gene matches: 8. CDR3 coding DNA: TGTGCCAGCAGCTTCATCAGGGGGGCGGGCACTGAAGCTTTCTTT. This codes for CASSFIRGAGTEAFF.

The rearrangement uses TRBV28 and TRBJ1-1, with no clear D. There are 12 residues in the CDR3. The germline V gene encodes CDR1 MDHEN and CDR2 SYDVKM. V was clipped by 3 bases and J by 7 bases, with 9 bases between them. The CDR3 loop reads CASSLNIYEAFF. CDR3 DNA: TGTGCCAGCAGTTTGAACATTTATGAAGCTTTCTTT.

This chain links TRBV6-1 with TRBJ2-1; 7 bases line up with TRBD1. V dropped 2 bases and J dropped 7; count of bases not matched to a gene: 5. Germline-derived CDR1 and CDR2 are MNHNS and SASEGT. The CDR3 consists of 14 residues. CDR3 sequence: CASSEMGTVNEQFF. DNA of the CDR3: TGTGCCAGCAGTGAAATGGGGACAGTAAATGAGCAGTTCTTC.

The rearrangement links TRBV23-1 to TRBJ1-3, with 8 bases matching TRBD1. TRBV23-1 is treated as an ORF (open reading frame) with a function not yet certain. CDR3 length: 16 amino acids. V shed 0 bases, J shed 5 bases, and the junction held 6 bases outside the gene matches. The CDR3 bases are TGCGCCAGCAGTCAATCCGGCAGGGGGCTAAGAAACACCATATATTTT. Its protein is CASSQSGRGLRNTIYF.

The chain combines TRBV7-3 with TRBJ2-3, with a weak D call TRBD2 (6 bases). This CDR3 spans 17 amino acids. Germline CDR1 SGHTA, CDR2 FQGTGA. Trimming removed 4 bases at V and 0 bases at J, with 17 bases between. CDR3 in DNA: TGTGCCAGCAGCTCCCCCGCTAGCGTTACTAGCACAGATACGCAGTATTTT. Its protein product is CASSSPASVTSTDTQYF.

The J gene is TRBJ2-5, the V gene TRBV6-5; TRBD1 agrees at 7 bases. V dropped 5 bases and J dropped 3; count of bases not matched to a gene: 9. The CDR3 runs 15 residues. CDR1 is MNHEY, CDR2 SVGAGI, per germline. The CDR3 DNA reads TGTGCCAGCAGTAACCTCCGGGACAGAGAAGAGACCCAGTACTTC. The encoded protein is CASSNLRDREETQYF.